The source of this T cell receptor (beta chain) is a study of OX40 agonist ivuxolimab in advanced cancers. Clones were sequenced by immunoSEQ multiplex PCR, and TCRdb holds only the in-frame ones, with some missing. The sample consists of 73,000 or so clones, about 89% of them appearing once. CDR1 is SQVTM, CDR2 ANQGSEA, per germline. This CDR3 comprises 16 residues. V lost 2 bases, J lost 5 bases, and 14 bases stayed unmatched. This material consisted of CD4+ or CD8+ T cells sorted from blood, taken in a trial of the OX40 agonist ivuxolimab. The rearrangement links TRBV29-1 to TRBJ1-1; 7 positions match TRBD1. This TCR was recovered from an adult with an advanced solid tumor such as melanoma, head and neck, liver or kidney cancer. As DNA, the CDR3 is TGCAGCGTTGAAAGCGACAGGGTACTTCTGCCGACTGAAGCTTTCTTT. As protein: CSVESDRVLLPTEAFF.